This TCR beta chain stems from a study of T cell clones after liver transplantation. In the study overall: Three of eight recipients were HCV-positive; others had non-autoimmune, non-viral indications. Tolerant meant at least one year fully off immunosuppression without liver enzymes above twice normal. Timepoints were pre-transplant, pre-withdrawal, and after withdrawal was completed or failed.

Overall study findings and caveats: Rather than being deleted, graft donor-reactive T cells may have moved into the graft.

Assay used: immunoSEQ multiplex PCR; TCRdb lists only in-frame clones, some missing. This sample has 85,000 to 130,000 clones, with around 83% found just once. Germline lookup yields CDR1 LNHDA and CDR2 SQIVND (reference sequence). Trimming shortened V by 5 bases and J by 2 bases, and 7 bases separated the two germline ends. The CDR3 is 13 residues long. Remarks on this clone: The antigen remains undetermined.

The clonotype originates from a human donor who received a liver transplant. The chain couples TRBV19 to TRBJ1-3, with a tentative D call TRBD1 (5 bases). The sequenced sample was CD4+ T cells from blood, obtained before liver transplant. CDR3: CASSETAGNTIYF. CDR3 nucleotides: TGTGCCAGTAGTGAGACAGCTGGAAACACCATATATTTT.